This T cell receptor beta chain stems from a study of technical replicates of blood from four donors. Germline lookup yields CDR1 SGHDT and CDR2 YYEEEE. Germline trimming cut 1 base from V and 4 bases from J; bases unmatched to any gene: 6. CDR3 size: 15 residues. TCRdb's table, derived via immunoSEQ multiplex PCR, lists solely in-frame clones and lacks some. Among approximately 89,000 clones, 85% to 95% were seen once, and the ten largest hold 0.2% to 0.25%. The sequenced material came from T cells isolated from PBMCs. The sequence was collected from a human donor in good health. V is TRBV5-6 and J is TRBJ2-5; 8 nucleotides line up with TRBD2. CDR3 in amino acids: CASSLLAGGGETQYF. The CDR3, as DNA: TGTGCCAGCAGCTTGTTGGCGGGAGGAGGAGAGACCCAGTACTTC.